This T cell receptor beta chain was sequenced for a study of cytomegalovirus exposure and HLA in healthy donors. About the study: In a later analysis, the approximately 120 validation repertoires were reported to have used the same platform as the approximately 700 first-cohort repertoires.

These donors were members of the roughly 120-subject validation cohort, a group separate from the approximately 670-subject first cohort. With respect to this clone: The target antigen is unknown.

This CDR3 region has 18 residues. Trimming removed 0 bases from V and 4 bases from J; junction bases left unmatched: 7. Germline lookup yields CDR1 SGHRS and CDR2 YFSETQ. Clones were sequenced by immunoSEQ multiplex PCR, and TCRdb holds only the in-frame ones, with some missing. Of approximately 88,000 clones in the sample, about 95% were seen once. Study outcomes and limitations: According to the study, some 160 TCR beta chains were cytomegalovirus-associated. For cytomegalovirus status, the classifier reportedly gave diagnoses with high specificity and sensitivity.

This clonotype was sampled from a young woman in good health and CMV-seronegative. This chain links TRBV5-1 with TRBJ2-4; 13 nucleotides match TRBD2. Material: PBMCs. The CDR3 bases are TGCGCCAGCAGCTTGGCCAAGGGACTAGCGGGATCAAAAAACATTCAGTACTTC. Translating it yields CASSLAKGLAGSKNIQYF.